This entry concerns a single T cell receptor (beta chain). Its matching antigen is unknown. With UMI labels, 5' RACE was used to prepare the TRB cDNA libraries. TCRdb re-called the 5' RACE reads and catalogs CDR3 proteins one per entry, DNA excluded. The specimen's table records approximately 100,000 distinct CDR3 sequences. This entry belongs to a study of CXCR3-negative and CXCR3-positive naive CD8 T cells. Study-wide background: Collectively, the libraries yielded 140 million or so TRB reads in total, at about 1.5 +/- 0.3 million per library. General study points: Comparably high diversity marked both naive subsets, whereas memory CD8+ cells had much lower diversity. TRB CDR3s of CXCR3-positive naive cells were more hydrophobic than those of CXCR3-negative naive cells.

Germline assignment: CDR1 MNHEY and CDR2 SMNVEV (reference sequence). This CDR3 is built from 14 residues. The sequencing sample was made of naive CXCR3+ CD8+ T cells from blood. The subset is: CD45RO-CCR7+CD27+CD95- naive CD8+ T cells expressing CXCR3 (TNR3+). The TCR sequence derives from a human donor in good health. Some clones in this sample may be carry-over from other donors' samples. The chain joins TRBV27 to TRBJ2-7; TCRdb's D call, TRBD1, is unchecked because there is no DNA. CDR3 region: CATKDRGSSYEQYF.